This T cell receptor beta chain originates from a study of blood T cell repertoires in COVID-19. This CDR3 contains 15 residues. CDR1 and CDR2 (germline): LNHNV, YYDKDF (reference sequence). V lost 2 bases and J 8 bases, leaving 16 bases between the germline ends. The assay was immunoSEQ multiplex PCR, and TCRdb's table has in-frame clones only and misses some. The sample lists roughly 150,000 clones; 85% were seen once. The sequence derives from a woman aged 35 to 49 who had recovered from COVID-19. The material sequenced was PBMCs or T cells enriched from blood (not recorded which). This chain links TRBV15 with TRBJ2-1; D may be TRBD1 (5 bases). The CDR3 is CATSRTRTQGDEQFF. The CDR3 nucleotides read TGTGCCACCAGCAGAACCCGGACCCAAGGGGATGAGCAGTTCTTC.